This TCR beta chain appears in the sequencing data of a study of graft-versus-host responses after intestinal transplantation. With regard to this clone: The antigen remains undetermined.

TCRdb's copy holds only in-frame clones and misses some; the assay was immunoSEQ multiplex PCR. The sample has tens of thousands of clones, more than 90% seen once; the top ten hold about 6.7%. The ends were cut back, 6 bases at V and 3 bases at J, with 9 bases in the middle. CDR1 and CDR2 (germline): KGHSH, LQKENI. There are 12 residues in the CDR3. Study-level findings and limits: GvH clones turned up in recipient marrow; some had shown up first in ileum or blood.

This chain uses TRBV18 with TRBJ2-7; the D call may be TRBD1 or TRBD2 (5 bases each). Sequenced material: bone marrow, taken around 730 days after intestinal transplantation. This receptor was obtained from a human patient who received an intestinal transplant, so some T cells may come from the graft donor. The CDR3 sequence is CASSGENYEQYF. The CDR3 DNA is TGTGCCAGCTCGGGGGAAAACTACGAGCAGTACTTC. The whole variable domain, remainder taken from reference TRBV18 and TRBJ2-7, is NAGVMQNPRHLVRRRGQEARLRCSPMKGHSHVYWYRQLPEEGLKFMVYLQKENIIDESGMPKERFSAEFPKEGPSILRIQQVVRGDSAAYFCASSGENYEQYFGPGTRLTVT.